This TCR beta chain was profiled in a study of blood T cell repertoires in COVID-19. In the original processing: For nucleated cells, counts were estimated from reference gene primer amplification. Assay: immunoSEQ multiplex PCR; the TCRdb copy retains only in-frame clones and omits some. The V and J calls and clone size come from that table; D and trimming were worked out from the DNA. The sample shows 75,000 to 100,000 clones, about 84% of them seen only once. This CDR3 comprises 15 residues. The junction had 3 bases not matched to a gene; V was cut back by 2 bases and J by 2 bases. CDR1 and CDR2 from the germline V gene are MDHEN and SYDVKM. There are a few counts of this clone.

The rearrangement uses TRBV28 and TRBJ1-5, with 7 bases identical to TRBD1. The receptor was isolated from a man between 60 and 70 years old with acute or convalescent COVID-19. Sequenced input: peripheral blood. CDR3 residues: CASSLRQGGNQPQHF. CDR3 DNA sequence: TGTGCCAGCAGTTTAAGACAGGGTGGCAATCAGCCCCAGCATTTT.